This T cell receptor (beta chain) emerged from a study of beta chain features in type 1 diabetes. Across the study: In age, gender and cell yields, patients were similar to healthy donors.

Remarks on this clone: The identical CDR3 is also encoded by other nucleotide sequences in the sample.

On average, the one heparinised blood draw given by each donor was approximately 100 mL. Purities over 98% were achieved in all sorted populations. From germline, CDR1 is MNHEY and CDR2 SMNVEV (reference sequence). With 6 bases removed from V and 6 bases from J, the gap between germline ends came to 7 bases. The CDR3 runs 11 residues. Expressed TCRB transcripts were sequenced because the isolated RNA had all been reverse transcribed beforehand. Repertoires were generated with immunoSEQ multiplex PCR, while TCRdb's copy carries only in-frame clones and drops some. The sample consists of under 800,000 clones, about 16% of them appearing once.

Sample: naive CD4+ T cells from blood. The chain links TRBV27 to TRBJ2-3; no reliable D call. The receptor was isolated from a man between 18 and 35 years old in good health. The CDR3 loop is CASRRADTQYF. Here the CDR3 DNA reads TGTGCCAGCAGACGGGCGGATACGCAGTATTTT.